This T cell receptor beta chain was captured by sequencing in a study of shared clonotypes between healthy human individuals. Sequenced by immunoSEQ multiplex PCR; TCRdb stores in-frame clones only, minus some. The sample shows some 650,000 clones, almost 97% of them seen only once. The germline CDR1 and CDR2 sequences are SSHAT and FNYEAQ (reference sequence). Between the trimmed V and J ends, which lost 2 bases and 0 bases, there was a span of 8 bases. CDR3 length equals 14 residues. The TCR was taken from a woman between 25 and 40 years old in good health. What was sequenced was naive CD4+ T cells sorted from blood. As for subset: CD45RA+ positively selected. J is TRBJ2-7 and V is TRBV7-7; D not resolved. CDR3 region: CASSLNTVSYEQYF. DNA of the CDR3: TGTGCCAGCAGCTTAAATACAGTCTCCTACGAGCAGTACTTC.